A selection of T cell receptor beta chains follows, all from one sample in a study of cytomegalovirus exposure and HLA in healthy donors. Here immunoSEQ multiplex PCR was the method, and the copy in TCRdb shows in-frame clones only, minus some. The sample lists about 190,000 clones, about 80% occurring once. The sample consisted of PBMCs. The receptor set was obtained from a woman in her twenties or thirties in good health and CMV-seronegative. Both conserved end residues are part of each CDR3. A D gene is named only where the DNA matches it firmly. The size entry is marked missing in some rows and otherwise reads once, few, many or a size class.

V gene: TRBV29-1
D gene: TRBD2
J gene: TRBJ2-3
clone size: few
CDR3 protein: CSVFSGRTDTQYF
CDR3 DNA: TGCAGCGTCTTTAGCGGGAGAACAGATACGCAGTATTTT

V gene: TRBV7-9
D gene: -
J gene: TRBJ1-2
clone size: -
CDR3 protein: CASSWKMRGFYGYTF
CDR3 DNA: TGTGCCAGCAGCTGGAAGATGCGGGGTTTCTATGGCTACACCTTC

V gene: TRBV7-2
D gene: TRBD2
J gene: TRBJ2-5
clone size: -
CDR3 protein: CASSRSGSGETQYF
CDR3 DNA: TGTGCCAGCAGCCGTAGCGGGAGCGGAGAGACCCAGTACTTC

V gene: TRBV6-5
D gene: -
J gene: TRBJ2-5
clone size: few
CDR3 protein: CASSYSDPRVETQYF
CDR3 DNA: TGTGCCAGCAGTTACTCGGATCCCCGGGTGGAGACCCAGTACTTC

V gene: TRBV4-2
D gene: TRBD2
J gene: TRBJ2-3
clone size: -
CDR3 protein: CASSQEPALAGGDTQYF
CDR3 DNA: TGTGCCAGCAGCCAAGAACCCGCTCTAGCGGGGGGGGATACGCAGTATTTT

V gene: TRBV13
D gene: TRBD2
J gene: TRBJ2-3
clone size: once
CDR3 protein: CASSLAGVTNRGDTDTQYF
CDR3 DNA: TGTGCCAGCAGCTTAGCGGGGGTGACGAATCGGGGGGATACAGATACGCAGTATTTT

V gene: TRBV7-9
D gene: TRBD1
J gene: TRBJ1-2
clone size: -
CDR3 protein: CASRLQGANGYTF
CDR3 DNA: TGTGCCAGCAGGTTACAGGGGGCGAATGGCTACACCTTC

V gene: TRBV28
D gene: TRBD2
J gene: TRBJ2-3
clone size: once
CDR3 protein: CASSTGGRTDTQYF
CDR3 DNA: TGTGCCAGCAGTACGGGGGGGCGCACAGATACGCAGTATTTT

V gene: TRBV7-8
D gene: TRBD2
J gene: TRBJ2-7
clone size: few
CDR3 protein: CASSLPRVAGGGAPYEQYF
CDR3 DNA: TGTGCCAGCAGCTTACCCCGCGTCGCAGGCGGGGGGGCCCCCTACGAGCAGTACTTC

V gene: TRBV27
D gene: TRBD2
J gene: TRBJ2-5
clone size: -
CDR3 protein: CASSPGLAGGGEETQYF
CDR3 DNA: TGTGCCAGCAGTCCGGGACTAGCGGGAGGGGGGGAAGAGACCCAGTACTTC

V gene: TRBV9
D gene: -
J gene: TRBJ2-3
clone size: -
CDR3 protein: CASSVEGGTDTQYF
CDR3 DNA: TGTGCCAGCAGCGTAGAAGGGGGCACAGATACGCAGTATTTT

V gene: TRBV5-1
D gene: -
J gene: TRBJ2-7
clone size: once
CDR3 protein: CASSLDSVGVATYEQYF
CDR3 DNA: TGCGCCAGCAGCTTGGATAGTGTGGGTGTAGCAACCTACGAGCAGTACTTC

V gene: TRBV7-8
D gene: TRBD2
J gene: TRBJ2-1
clone size: -
CDR3 protein: CASSLVSGRVRNEQFF
CDR3 DNA: TGTGCCAGCAGCTTAGTTTCAGGGAGGGTTAGGAATGAGCAGTTCTTC

V gene: TRBV7-9
D gene: -
J gene: TRBJ1-1
clone size: -
CDR3 protein: CASSSTGTLGEFDAFF
CDR3 DNA: TGTGCCAGCAGCTCCACCGGGACATTAGGTGAATTTGACGCTTTCTTT

V gene: TRBV13
D gene: -
J gene: TRBJ2-2
clone size: -
CDR3 protein: CASSLTSSGELFF
CDR3 DNA: TGTGCCAGCAGCTTAACTAGCTCCGGGGAGCTGTTTTTT

V gene: TRBV7-2
D gene: -
J gene: TRBJ2-2
clone size: -
CDR3 protein: CASSLAAGTGELFF
CDR3 DNA: TGTGCCAGCAGCTTAGCAGCAGGCACCGGGGAGCTGTTTTTT

V gene: TRBV28
D gene: TRBD1
J gene: TRBJ2-1
clone size: -
CDR3 protein: CASRQGWDEQFF
CDR3 DNA: TGTGCCAGCCGACAGGGGTGGGATGAGCAGTTCTTC

V gene: TRBV27
D gene: -
J gene: TRBJ1-2
clone size: -
CDR3 protein: CASALSGVGYGYTF
CDR3 DNA: TGTGCCAGCGCCCTTTCCGGGGTTGGGTATGGCTACACCTTC

V gene: TRBV4-3
D gene: TRBD2
J gene: TRBJ2-3
clone size: -
CDR3 protein: CASSQSLWTSGRAEDTQYF
CDR3 DNA: TGCGCCAGCAGCCAGAGCCTCTGGACTAGCGGGAGGGCCGAGGATACGCAGTATTTT

V gene: TRBV19
D gene: -
J gene: TRBJ2-5
clone size: -
CDR3 protein: CASSNRETQYF
CDR3 DNA: TGTGCCAGTAGTAACAGGGAGACCCAGTACTTC

V gene: TRBV19
D gene: -
J gene: TRBJ1-4
clone size: -
CDR3 protein: CASSKEGSINEKLFF
CDR3 DNA: TGTGCCAGTAGTAAGGAAGGGAGTATCAATGAAAAACTGTTTTTT

V gene: TRBV28
D gene: -
J gene: TRBJ2-5
clone size: -
CDR3 protein: CASRPGGETQYF
CDR3 DNA: TGTGCCAGCAGACCCGGTGGAGAGACCCAGTACTTC

V gene: TRBV9
D gene: -
J gene: TRBJ1-6
clone size: -
CDR3 protein: CASSVGGRSSYNSPLHF
CDR3 DNA: TGTGCCAGCAGCGTAGGTGGGAGAAGCTCCTATAATTCCCCCCTCCACTTT

V gene: TRBV19
D gene: -
J gene: TRBJ1-1
clone size: -
CDR3 protein: CASSEGLRNTEAFF
CDR3 DNA: TGTGCCAGTAGTGAGGGACTTCGGAACACTGAAGCTTTCTTT

V gene: TRBV4-2
D gene: -
J gene: TRBJ2-2
clone size: -
CDR3 protein: CASSQGTRGTGELFF
CDR3 DNA: TGTGCCAGCAGCCAAGGGACCCGGGGTACCGGGGAGCTGTTTTTT

V gene: TRBV18
D gene: TRBD2
J gene: TRBJ2-3
clone size: -
CDR3 protein: CASSPTLAGNTDTQYF
CDR3 DNA: TGTGCCAGCTCACCAACTTTAGCGGGAAACACAGATACGCAGTATTTT

V gene: TRBV25-1
D gene: -
J gene: TRBJ2-1
clone size: -
CDR3 protein: CASSARGGAHYNEQFF
CDR3 DNA: TGTGCCAGCAGTGCCCGAGGGGGGGCGCATTACAATGAGCAGTTCTTC

V gene: TRBV6-8
D gene: -
J gene: TRBJ2-2
clone size: -
CDR3 protein: CASGQRPTATGELFF
CDR3 DNA: TGTGCCAGCGGCCAGAGGCCAACTGCCACCGGGGAGCTGTTTTTT

V gene: TRBV28
D gene: -
J gene: TRBJ2-1
clone size: -
CDR3 protein: CASSLFPTSGVGYNEQFF
CDR3 DNA: TGTGCCAGCAGTTTATTTCCCACTAGTGGGGTGGGCTACAATGAGCAGTTCTTC

V gene: TRBV6-1
D gene: -
J gene: TRBJ2-7
clone size: -
CDR3 protein: CASSEVGLPHPYEQYF
CDR3 DNA: TGTGCCAGCAGTGAAGTAGGACTCCCACACCCCTACGAGCAGTACTTC

V gene: TRBV7-3
D gene: -
J gene: TRBJ2-3
clone size: -
CDR3 protein: CASSLSPADTQYF
CDR3 DNA: TGTGCCAGCAGCTTAAGCCCAGCAGATACGCAGTATTTT

V gene: TRBV7-9
D gene: -
J gene: TRBJ2-7
clone size: -
CDR3 protein: CASSLALARSYEQYF
CDR3 DNA: TGTGCCAGCAGCTTAGCCCTAGCGCGTTCCTACGAGCAGTACTTC

V gene: TRBV19
D gene: -
J gene: TRBJ2-1
clone size: -
CDR3 protein: CASSIGQNEQFF
CDR3 DNA: TGTGCCAGTAGTATAGGGCAGAATGAGCAGTTCTTC

V gene: TRBV7-2
D gene: -
J gene: TRBJ2-7
clone size: -
CDR3 protein: CASSLPPHYEQYF
CDR3 DNA: TGTGCCAGCAGCTTACCACCACACTACGAGCAGTACTTC

V gene: TRBV4-2
D gene: -
J gene: TRBJ2-4
clone size: few
CDR3 protein: CASSLLDSAIAKNIQYF
CDR3 DNA: TGTGCCAGCAGCCTCCTGGACAGTGCGATAGCCAAAAACATTCAGTACTTC

V gene: TRBV7-2
D gene: -
J gene: TRBJ2-1
clone size: -
CDR3 protein: CASSLSSPHEQFF
CDR3 DNA: TGTGCCAGCAGCTTATCATCCCCCCATGAGCAGTTCTTC

V gene: TRBV9
D gene: TRBD2
J gene: TRBJ2-3
clone size: -
CDR3 protein: CASSPGRESHTDTQYF
CDR3 DNA: TGTGCCAGCAGCCCAGGGCGGGAGTCCCACACAGATACGCAGTATTTT

V gene: TRBV27
D gene: -
J gene: TRBJ1-3
clone size: -
CDR3 protein: CASSLVCLSGNTIYF
CDR3 DNA: TGTGCCAGCAGTTTAGTGTGTCTCTCTGGAAACACCATATATTTT

V gene: TRBV7-2
D gene: -
J gene: TRBJ2-7
clone size: once
CDR3 protein: CASSTVGGAGYEQYF
CDR3 DNA: TGTGCCAGCAGCACCGTTGGGGGGGCGGGCTACGAGCAGTACTTC

V gene: TRBV27
D gene: -
J gene: TRBJ2-7
clone size: -
CDR3 protein: CASSFRASDSYEQYF
CDR3 DNA: TGTGCCAGCAGTTTTAGGGCTAGCGATTCCTACGAGCAGTACTTC

V gene: TRBV19
D gene: TRBD1
J gene: TRBJ2-1
clone size: -
CDR3 protein: CASSSGTGSSSYNEQFF
CDR3 DNA: TGTGCCAGTAGTTCGGGGACAGGCTCCAGCTCCTACAATGAGCAGTTCTTC

V gene: TRBV2
D gene: TRBD2
J gene: TRBJ2-2
clone size: -
CDR3 protein: CASTQSGRDTGELFF
CDR3 DNA: TGTGCCAGCACACAGAGCGGGAGGGACACCGGGGAGCTGTTTTTT

V gene: TRBV29-1
D gene: -
J gene: TRBJ1-2
clone size: -
CDR3 protein: CSVLTPAGWNYGYTF
CDR3 DNA: TGCAGCGTCCTGACTCCGGCGGGGTGGAACTATGGCTACACCTTC

V gene: TRBV19
D gene: -
J gene: TRBJ2-5
clone size: -
CDR3 protein: CASSWLGIQETQYF
CDR3 DNA: TGTGCCAGTAGTTGGCTGGGCATCCAAGAGACCCAGTACTTC

V gene: TRBV15
D gene: -
J gene: TRBJ2-5
clone size: -
CDR3 protein: CATSSWVQEGQETQYF
CDR3 DNA: TGTGCCACCAGCAGCTGGGTCCAGGAGGGCCAAGAGACCCAGTACTTC

V gene: TRBV2
D gene: TRBD2
J gene: TRBJ2-5
clone size: -
CDR3 protein: CASRRGLAGGRQETQYF
CDR3 DNA: TGTGCCAGCAGGAGGGGACTAGCGGGGGGGCGGCAAGAGACCCAGTACTTC

V gene: TRBV14
D gene: -
J gene: TRBJ2-4
clone size: -
CDR3 protein: CASSQVQGGNIQYF
CDR3 DNA: TGTGCCAGCAGCCAAGTCCAGGGGGGAAACATTCAGTACTTC

V gene: TRBV11-2
D gene: -
J gene: TRBJ2-7
clone size: once
CDR3 protein: CASSSRPRGDYEQYF
CDR3 DNA: TGTGCCAGCAGCTCTCGCCCCCGGGGAGACTACGAGCAGTACTTC

V gene: TRBV19
D gene: TRBD1
J gene: TRBJ2-5
clone size: -
CDR3 protein: CASSIAGTGVTQYF
CDR3 DNA: TGTGCCAGTAGTATAGCAGGGACAGGGGTGACCCAGTACTTC

V gene: TRBV2
D gene: TRBD1
J gene: TRBJ1-2
clone size: -
CDR3 protein: CASSEGQGNYGYTF
CDR3 DNA: TGTGCCAGCAGTGAGGGACAGGGGAACTATGGCTACACCTTC

V gene: TRBV6-5
D gene: -
J gene: TRBJ2-1
clone size: -
CDR3 protein: CASSSLASSYNEQFF
CDR3 DNA: TGTGCCAGCAGTTCTCTAGCGAGCTCCTACAATGAGCAGTTCTTC

V gene: TRBV15
D gene: TRBD2
J gene: TRBJ2-7
clone size: -
CDR3 protein: CATSRGLAAREQYF
CDR3 DNA: TGTGCCACCAGCAGAGGGCTAGCGGCCCGGGAGCAGTACTTC

V gene: TRBV19
D gene: TRBD1
J gene: TRBJ1-1
clone size: -
CDR3 protein: CASSTRTGLNTEAFF
CDR3 DNA: TGTGCCAGTAGTACCAGGACAGGTTTGAACACTGAAGCTTTCTTT